This T cell receptor beta chain was captured in a study of cytomegalovirus exposure and HLA in healthy donors. The CDR3 covers 16 residues. Trimming at V came to 1 base and at J to 6 bases, leaving 5 bases not matched to a gene. Germline values: CDR1 SGHAT, CDR2 FQNNGV. Produced via immunoSEQ multiplex PCR; TCRdb's table is partial and in-frame only. The data contain some 50,000 clones, 93% of them seen just once; the ten biggest clones take up approximately 6.3%. J is TRBJ1-5 and V is TRBV11-2; 11 bases agree with TRBD1. This TCR came from a woman younger than 35 in good health and CMV-seronegative. The sequenced material came from PBMCs. The CDR3 reads CASSLVGTGGGQPQHF. CDR3 nucleotide sequence: TGTGCCAGCAGCTTAGTAGGGACAGGGGGAGGTCAGCCCCAGCATTTT.